This T cell receptor (beta chain) is from a study of T cells in women clearing cervical HPV infection. Findings of the study overall: TRBV6-7 abundance was lower in cases than controls (about 0.099% versus 0.16%).

A remark on this clone: The antigen remains unidentified. Read coverage stops 3 residues before the CDR3 terminus; the germline J gene supplies the remainder.

The assay was immunoSEQ multiplex PCR, and TCRdb's table has in-frame clones only and misses some. Its listing shows some 15,000 clones. The CDR3 consists of 14 residues. The germline gives CDR1 SEHNR, CDR2 FQNEAQ (reference sequence). Material for sequencing was blood buffy coat. This sequence joins TRBV7-9 and TRBJ1-1; D is perhaps TRBD1 (5 bases). The TCR sequence derives from a woman aged 18-69 years with a cervical HPV16 infection that either progressed to CIN3+ or cleared (not recorded which). The DNA read from the CDR3 is TGTGCCAGCAGCTCCGAGAATTGGCAGGGAGGT. Its translation is CASSSENWQGG. The whole CDR3 reads CASSSENWQGGAFF.